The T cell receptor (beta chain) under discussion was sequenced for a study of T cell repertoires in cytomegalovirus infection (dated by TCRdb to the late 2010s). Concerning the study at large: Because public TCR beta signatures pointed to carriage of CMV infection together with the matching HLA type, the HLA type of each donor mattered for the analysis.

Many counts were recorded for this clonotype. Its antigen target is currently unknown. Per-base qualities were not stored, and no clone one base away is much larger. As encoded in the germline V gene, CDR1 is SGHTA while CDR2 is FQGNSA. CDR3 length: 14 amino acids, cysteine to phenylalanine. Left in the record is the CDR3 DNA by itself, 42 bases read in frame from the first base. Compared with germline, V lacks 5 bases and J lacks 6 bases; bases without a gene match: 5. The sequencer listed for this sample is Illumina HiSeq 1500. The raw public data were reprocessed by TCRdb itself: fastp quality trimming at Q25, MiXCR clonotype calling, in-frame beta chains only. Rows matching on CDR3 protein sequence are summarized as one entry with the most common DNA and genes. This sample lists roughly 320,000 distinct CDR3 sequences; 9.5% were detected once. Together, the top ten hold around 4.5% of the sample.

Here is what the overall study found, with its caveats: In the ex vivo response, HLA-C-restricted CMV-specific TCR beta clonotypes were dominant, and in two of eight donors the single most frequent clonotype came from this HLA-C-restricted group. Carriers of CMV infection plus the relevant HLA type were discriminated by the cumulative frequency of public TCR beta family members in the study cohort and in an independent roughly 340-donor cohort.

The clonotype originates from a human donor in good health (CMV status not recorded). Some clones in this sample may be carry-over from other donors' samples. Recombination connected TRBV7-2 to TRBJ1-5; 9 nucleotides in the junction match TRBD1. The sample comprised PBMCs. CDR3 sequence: CASSPDRGGQPQHF. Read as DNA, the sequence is TGTGCCAGCAGCCCGGACAGGGGCGGTCAGCCCCAGCATTTT.